These 30 T cell receptor beta chains were all obtained from the same sample, sequenced in a study of T cells in localized non-small cell lung cancer. Libraries were prepared by immunoSEQ multiplex PCR; TCRdb keeps only in-frame clonotypes and omits some of them. Counted here are about 17,000 clones, nearly 90% occurring once; the ten biggest clones make up about 1.1%. Specimen: peripheral blood mononuclear cells, collected before any cancer treatment. These receptor sequences come from a woman between 35 and 75 years old with stage III lung adenocarcinoma.

The chain is built from TRBV19 and TRBJ2-1; 7 bases are shared with TRBD1. Trimming cost V 3 bases and J 6 bases; bases outside gene matches: 8. The CDR3 sequence is 15 residues long. Germline-derived CDR1 and CDR2 are LNHDA and SQIVND (reference sequence). DNA for the CDR3: TGTGCCAGTAGTATCGACAGGGCACCGGGCAATGAGCAGTTCTTC. Translation: CASSIDRAPGNEQFF.

The chain couples TRBV7-2 to TRBJ2-2; no clear D. Germline V gives CDR1 SGHTA, CDR2 FQGNSA. V shed 3 bases and J shed 5 bases, with 10 bases lying between them. CDR3 length equals 14 residues. The CDR3 bases are TGTGCCAGCAGCTTTCTAACTCGTACCGGGGAGCTGTTTTTT. It is translated as CASSFLTRTGELFF.

This clone has a handful of counts. CDR3 sequence reads: CASSSKTSTEAFF. Written as DNA, the CDR3 is TGTGCCAGCAGCTCGAAGACTTCAACTGAAGCTTTCTTT. The J gene is TRBJ1-1, the V gene TRBV11-3, with no clear D. This CDR3 comprises 13 residues. Germline lookup yields CDR1 SGHNT and CDR2 YENEEA. Trimming left V 4 bases short and J 5 bases short, with 11 bases between.

The chain has TRBV4-3 and TRBJ1-6, with 8 bases aligning to TRBD1. The germline V gene encodes CDR1 LGHNA and CDR2 YSLEER. The V and J ends lost 3 bases and 10 bases, in that order; junction bases with no gene match: 11. The CDR3 length is 16 residues. The CDR3, as DNA: TGCGCCAGCAGCCACCGCAGGGCAGGGGGCTACTCACCCCTCCACTTT. It yields the protein CASSHRRAGGYSPLHF.

This clone has only one observation. V usage is TRBV19 and J usage is TRBJ2-2; TRBD1 matches at 8 bases. The junction had 8 bases not matched to a gene; V was cut back by 3 bases and J by 5 bases. Germline CDR1 is LNHDA and CDR2 is SQIVND (reference sequence). This CDR3 region has 16 residues. The CDR3 coding sequence is TGTGCCAGTAGTATTCCATGGACAGGGAGGACCGGGGAGCTGTTTTTT. Translating it yields CASSIPWTGRTGELFF.

The chain carries TRBV5-6 and TRBJ2-5; 9 bases agree with TRBD1. Germline loops: CDR1 SGHDT, CDR2 YYEEEE. J lost 5 bases, V lost 0 bases, and 5 bases had no gene match. There are 15 residues in the CDR3. CDR3 sequence reads: CASSLGDRVGETQYF. Written as DNA, the CDR3 is TGTGCCAGCAGCTTGGGGGACAGGGTAGGGGAGACCCAGTACTTC.

The chain links TRBV5-4 to TRBJ2-7; the match to TRBD1 covers 8 bases. Germline lookup yields CDR1 SGHNT and CDR2 YYREEE (reference sequence). V gave up 5 bases and J gave up 4 bases; unmatched junction bases: 5. This CDR3 has 13 amino acids. CDR3 sequence: CASSQGARYEQYF. The CDR3 region has the DNA TGTGCCAGCAGTCAGGGGGCGCGTTACGAGCAGTACTTC.

The chain has TRBV6-1 and TRBJ1-5, with 10 bases aligning to TRBD1. This CDR3 is 15 amino acids long. Germline CDR1 MNHNS, CDR2 SASEGT. The V segment lost 6 bases and the J segment 3 bases; nucleotides outside the gene matches: 5. CDR3 in DNA: TGTGCCAGCAGCTTCGGGACAGGGGTCAATCAGCCCCAGCATTTT. Its translation is CASSFGTGVNQPQHF.

The rearrangement uses TRBV7-2 and TRBJ1-2, with 9 positions matching TRBD1. The CDR3 runs to 14 residues. The ends lost 1 base at V and 5 bases at J; junction bases unmatched: 2. Germline V lookup: CDR1 SGHTA, CDR2 FQGNSA. The chain's CDR3 is CASSLGQGGYGYTF. In nucleotides, the CDR3 is TGTGCCAGCAGCTTAGGACAGGGGGGATATGGCTACACCTTC.

This clone has just one count. The chain is built from TRBV4-2 and TRBJ2-1; no clear D gene. V was clipped by 1 base and J by 3 bases, with 10 bases between them. This CDR3 is 15 amino acids long. Germline CDR1 LGHNA, CDR2 YNFKEQ. The CDR3 DNA reads as TGTGCCAGCAGCCAAGGGTCGTCTTACTACAATGAGCAGTTCTTC. This translates into CASSQGSSYYNEQFF.

The chain combines TRBV11-2 with TRBJ1-3; D call uncertain. Germline V gene data show CDR1 as SGHAT and CDR2 as FQNNGV. This CDR3 spans 17 amino acids. V dropped 4 bases and J dropped 0 bases, with 16 bases sitting between them. CDR3 in amino acids: CASSSTGRTVSGNTIYF. The CDR3 DNA follows: TGTGCCAGCAGCTCCACGGGTAGGACGGTCTCTGGAAACACCATATATTTT.

The chain couples TRBV4-3 to TRBJ2-1, with 7 nucleotides matching TRBD1. The V segment lost 7 bases and the J segment 1 base; nucleotides outside the gene matches: 19. The CDR3 has 19 amino acids. CDR1 is LGHNA, CDR2 YSLEER, per germline. Here the CDR3 DNA reads TGCGCCAGCAAGCAGAAGGGGGCTTTTCGCTATATATCCTACAATGAGCAGTTCTTC. Its protein product is CASKQKGAFRYISYNEQFF.

In this sample, this clone turned up once. The rearrangement uses TRBV5-6 and TRBJ2-1, with D maybe TRBD2 (5 bases). Trimming shortened V by 4 bases and J by 1 base, and 18 bases separated the two germline ends. Germline CDR1 reads SGHDT; CDR2 reads YYEEEE. This CDR3 region has 17 residues. CDR3 nucleotides: TGTGCCAGCAGCCCCTGGTTGAGACCGGGATCCTACAATGAGCAGTTCTTC. Translating gives CASSPWLRPGSYNEQFF. Variable domain in full (rest from reference TRBV5-6 and TRBJ2-1): DAGVTQSPTHLIKTRGQQVTLRCSPKSGHDTVSWYQQALGQGPQFIFQYYEEEERQRGNFPDRFSGHQFPNYSSELNVNALLLGDSALYLCASSPWLRPGSYNEQFFGPGTRLTVL.

This clone was seen only a few times. The CDR3 spells CASSAFPRGRGETQYF. CDR3 DNA: TGTGCCAGCAGCGCCTTTCCTAGGGGCAGGGGTGAGACCCAGTACTTC. The chain links TRBV7-2 to TRBJ2-5, with D perhaps matching TRBD1 (6 bases). The V end was cut by 5 bases, the J end by 5 bases, with 21 bases between. The CDR3 has 16 amino acids. CDR1 is SGHTA, CDR2 FQGNSA, per germline.

V and J are TRBV7-8 and TRBJ2-1; 8 bases line up with TRBD2. This CDR3 spans 15 amino acids. The trim removed 7 bases at V and 4 bases at J, leaving 9 bases unmatched. The germline V gene encodes CDR1 SGHVS and CDR2 FQNEAQ. The CDR3 nucleotides are TGTGCCAGCACGGGAGGGGAGCGATTATACAATGAGCAGTTCTTC. This codes for CASTGGERLYNEQFF.

The chain joins TRBV7-2 to TRBJ1-1; 8 bases match TRBD1. The CDR3 loop spans 16 amino acids. Germline-derived CDR1 and CDR2 are SGHTA and FQGNSA. J lost 2 bases, V lost 5 bases, and 10 bases had no gene match. The CDR3 protein is CASSPRRTGINTEAFF. CDR3 sequence (DNA): TGTGCCAGCAGCCCACGAAGGACAGGGATTAACACTGAAGCTTTCTTT.

Turning to this clone: At the DNA level, this CDR3 is encoded by other sequences in the same sample as well. The J gene is TRBJ2-7, the V gene TRBV7-9; the D is unclear. Trimming shortened V by 2 bases and J by 3 bases, and 2 bases separated the two germline ends. CDR3 length: 11 residues. Germline CDR1 is SEHNR and CDR2 is FQNEAQ (reference sequence). DNA of the CDR3: TGTGCCAGCAGCTTACGCTACGAGCAGTACTTC. It codes for CASSLRYEQYF.

This clone was detected only once. The chain combines TRBV5-1 with TRBJ2-1, with D tentatively TRBD2 (6 bases). Trimming left V 0 bases short and J 2 bases short, with 9 bases between. The germline CDR1 and CDR2 sequences are SGHRS and YFSETQ. The CDR3 sequence is 15 residues long. Here the CDR3 DNA reads TGCGCCAGCAGCTTGGCCGGAGGGGCCTACAATGAGCAGTTCTTC. The encoded protein is CASSLAGGAYNEQFF. The full variable domain, completed using reference TRBV5-1 and TRBJ2-1, is KAGVTQTPRYLIKTRGQQVTLSCSPISGHRSVSWYQQTPGQGLQFLFEYFSETQRNKGNFPGRFSGRQFSNSRSEMNVSTLELGDSALYLCASSLAGGAYNEQFFGPGTRLTVL.

The rearrangement uses TRBV11-2 and TRBJ2-5; a weak D match, TRBD1 (5 bases). V gave up 6 bases and J gave up 3 bases, with 11 bases separating them. The V gene's germline CDR1 is SGHAT and CDR2 FQNNGV. The CDR3 runs to 13 residues. Here the CDR3 DNA reads TGTGCCAGCAGTCGGGCAGGGAAAGAGACCCAGTACTTC. Its translation is CASSRAGKETQYF.

The chain is built from TRBV5-6 and TRBJ1-6; D perhaps matches TRBD1 (5 bases). The V and J ends lost 2 bases and 7 bases respectively, with 19 bases between them. The CDR3 length is 17 residues. The germline V gene encodes CDR1 SGHDT and CDR2 YYEEEE. The CDR3, as DNA: TGTGCCAGCAGCTTCCGGGGCCTGAGGCAGGAAAATTCACCCCTCCACTTT. Protein: CASSFRGLRQENSPLHF.

V and J are TRBV11-3 and TRBJ2-3; D remains unclear. CDR1 and CDR2 (germline): SGHNT, YENEEA. With 1 base removed from V and 4 bases from J, the gap between germline ends came to 3 bases. The CDR3 contains 12 residues. The chain's CDR3 is CASSLVADTQYF. For the CDR3, the DNA is TGTGCCAGCAGCTTAGTAGCAGATACGCAGTATTTT. The whole variable domain, remainder taken from reference TRBV11-3 and TRBJ2-3, is EAGVVQSPRYKIIEKKQPVAFWCNPISGHNTLYWYLQNLGQGPELLIRYENEEAVDDSQLPKDRFSAERLKGVDSTLKIQPAELGDSAVYLCASSLVADTQYFGPGTRLTVL.

The chain combines TRBV2 with TRBJ2-3; D gene ambiguous. CDR1 SNHLY and CDR2 FYNNEI come from the germline V gene. The CDR3 has 12 amino acids. V dropped 6 bases and J dropped 4 bases, with 8 bases sitting between them. CDR3 protein: CASSQDADTQYF. The CDR3, as DNA: TGTGCCAGCAGCCAGGACGCAGATACGCAGTATTTT.

The V and J genes are TRBV30 and TRBJ2-7, with 9 bases lining up with TRBD1. Germline CDR1 is GTSNPN and CDR2 is SVGIG (reference sequence). The CDR3 is made up of 14 amino acids. J was trimmed by 5 bases and V by 0 bases; bases with no gene match: 5. The CDR3 nucleotides read TGTGCCTGGAGTGTACCGGACAGGGGAGACGAGCAGTACTTC. Translation: CAWSVPDRGDEQYF.

In this sample, this clone turned up once. The J gene is TRBJ2-1, the V gene TRBV18, with 8 bases lining up with TRBD1. The length of the CDR3 is 16 residues. The V gene's germline CDR1 is KGHSH and CDR2 LQKENI. The V gene end was trimmed by 2 bases and the J gene end by 3 bases; junction bases not matched to a gene: 6. This chain's CDR3 is CASSPSLQGGYNEQFF. CDR3 DNA sequence: TGTGCCAGCTCACCATCTTTACAGGGGGGCTACAATGAGCAGTTCTTC.

V is TRBV6-4 and J is TRBJ2-7; the D gene is possibly TRBD1 (6 bases). CDR3 length equals 16 residues. Trimming took 2 bases from V and 3 from J, leaving 17 bases between them. The germline V gene has CDR1 MRHNA and CDR2 SNTAGT. The CDR3 sequence: CASSDKVPGHLYEQYF. In DNA, the CDR3 is TGTGCCAGCAGTGACAAGGTTCCGGGACATCTCTACGAGCAGTACTTC.

The chain carries TRBV5-1 and TRBJ2-5; 8 positions agree with TRBD1. V shed 0 bases and J 5 bases; nucleotides not matched to a gene: 3. The CDR3 covers 14 residues. The germline V gene encodes CDR1 SGHRS and CDR2 YFSETQ. In DNA, the CDR3 is TGCGCCAGCAGCTTGGGACAGGGGCGGGAGACCCAGTACTTC. Its protein is CASSLGQGRETQYF.

V is TRBV4-2 and J is TRBJ1-1; unclear D gene. This CDR3 contains 12 residues. The V end was cut by 0 bases, the J end by 4 bases, with 3 bases between. Germline CDR1 LGHNA, CDR2 YNFKEQ. The CDR3, as DNA: TGTGCCAGCAGCCAAGACAGCACTGAAGCTTTCTTT. Its translation is CASSQDSTEAFF.

CDR3 residues: CASISGQGNTGELFF. The DNA for the CDR3 is TGTGCCAGTATATCAGGGCAGGGGAACACCGGGGAGCTGTTTTTT. This rearrangement joins TRBV19 to TRBJ2-2, with D possibly TRBD1 on 5 matching bases. The length of the CDR3 is 15 residues. Germline V CDR1 and CDR2: LNHDA, SQIVND (reference sequence). V gave up 7 bases and J gave up 1 base, with 13 bases separating them.

The chain is built from TRBV19 and TRBJ2-6; possibly TRBD1 or TRBD2 for D (5 bases each). Trimming took 3 bases from V and 0 from J, leaving 15 bases between them. The germline V gene has CDR1 LNHDA and CDR2 SQIVND (reference sequence). This CDR3 contains 18 residues. The CDR3 here is CASSIRQRTDSGANVLTF. The CDR3 coding sequence is TGTGCCAGTAGTATCCGACAGCGGACGGACTCTGGGGCCAACGTCCTGACTTTC.

As DNA, the CDR3 is TGTGCCTGGAGTGTAAGGGGGGGCGGCTACACCTTC. Translating it yields CAWSVRGGGYTF. This chain links TRBV30 with TRBJ1-2, with a tentative D call TRBD1 (6 bases). Germline V gene sequence: CDR1 GTSNPN, CDR2 SVGIG (reference sequence). Trimming shortened V by 0 bases and J by 8 bases, and 10 bases separated the two germline ends. The CDR3 runs to 12 residues.